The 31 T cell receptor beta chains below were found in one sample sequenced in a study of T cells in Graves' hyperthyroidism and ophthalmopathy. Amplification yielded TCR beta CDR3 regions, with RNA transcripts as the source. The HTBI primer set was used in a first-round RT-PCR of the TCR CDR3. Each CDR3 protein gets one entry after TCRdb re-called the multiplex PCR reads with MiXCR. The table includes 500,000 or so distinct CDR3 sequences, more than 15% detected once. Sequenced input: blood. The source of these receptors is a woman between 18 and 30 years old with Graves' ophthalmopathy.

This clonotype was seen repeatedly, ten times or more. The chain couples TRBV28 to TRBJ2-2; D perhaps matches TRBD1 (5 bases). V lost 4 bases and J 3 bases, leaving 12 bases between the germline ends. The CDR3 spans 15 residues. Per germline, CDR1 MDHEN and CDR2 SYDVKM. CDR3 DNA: TGTGCCAGCAGTTCGATGACAGCCCACACCGGGGAGCTGTTTTTT. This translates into CASSSMTAHTGELFF.

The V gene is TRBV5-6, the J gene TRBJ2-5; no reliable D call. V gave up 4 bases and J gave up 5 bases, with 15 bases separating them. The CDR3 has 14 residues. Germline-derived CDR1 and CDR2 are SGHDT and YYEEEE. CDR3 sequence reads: CASSPPRGWETQYF. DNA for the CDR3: TGTGCCAGCAGCCCGCCGCGTGGGTGGGAGACCCAGTACTTC.

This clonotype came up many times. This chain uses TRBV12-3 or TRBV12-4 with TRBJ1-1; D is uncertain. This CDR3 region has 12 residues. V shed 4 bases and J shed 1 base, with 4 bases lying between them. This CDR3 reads CASSWQNTEAFF. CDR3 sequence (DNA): TGTGCCAGCAGTTGGCAGAACACTGAAGCTTTCTTT.

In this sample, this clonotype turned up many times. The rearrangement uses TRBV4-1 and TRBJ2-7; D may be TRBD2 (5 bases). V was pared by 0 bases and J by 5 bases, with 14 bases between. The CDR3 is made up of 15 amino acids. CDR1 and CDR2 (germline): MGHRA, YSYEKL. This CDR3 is CASSQETGSGHEQYF. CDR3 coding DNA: TGCGCCAGCAGCCAAGAAACGGGATCGGGCCACGAGCAGTACTTC.

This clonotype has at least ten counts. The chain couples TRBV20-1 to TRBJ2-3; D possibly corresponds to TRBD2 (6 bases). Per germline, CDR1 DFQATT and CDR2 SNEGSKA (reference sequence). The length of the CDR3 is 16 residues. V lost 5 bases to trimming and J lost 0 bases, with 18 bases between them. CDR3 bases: TGCAGTGCTCCCCCCTTTCTAGCGACTAGCACAGATACGCAGTATTTT. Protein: CSAPPFLATSTDTQYF.

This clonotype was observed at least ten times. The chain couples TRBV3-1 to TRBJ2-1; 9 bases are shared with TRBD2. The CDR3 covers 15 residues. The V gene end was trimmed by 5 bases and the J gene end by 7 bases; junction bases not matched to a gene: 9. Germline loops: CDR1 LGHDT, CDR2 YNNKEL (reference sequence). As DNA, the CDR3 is TGTGCCAGCAGCGATGGGCTAGCGGGAACGAATGAGCAGTTCTTC. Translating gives CASSDGLAGTNEQFF.

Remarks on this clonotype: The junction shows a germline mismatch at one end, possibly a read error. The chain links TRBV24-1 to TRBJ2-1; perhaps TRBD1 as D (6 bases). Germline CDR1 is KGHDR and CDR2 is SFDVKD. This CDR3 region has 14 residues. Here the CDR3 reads CATSDFVRGNEHFF. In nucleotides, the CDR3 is TGTGCCACCAGTGATTTTGTCAGGGGCAATGAGCATTTCTTC.

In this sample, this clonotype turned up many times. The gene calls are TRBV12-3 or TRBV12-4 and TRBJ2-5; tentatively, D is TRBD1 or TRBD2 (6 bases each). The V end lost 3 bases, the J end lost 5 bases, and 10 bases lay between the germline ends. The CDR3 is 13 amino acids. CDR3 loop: CASSFGGRETQYF. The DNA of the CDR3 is TGTGCCAGCAGTTTCGGGGGCAGGGAGACCCAGTACTTC.

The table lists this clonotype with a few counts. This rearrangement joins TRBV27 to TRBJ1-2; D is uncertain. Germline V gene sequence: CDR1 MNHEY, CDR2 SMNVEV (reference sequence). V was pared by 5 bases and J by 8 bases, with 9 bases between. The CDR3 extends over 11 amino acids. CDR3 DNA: TGTGCCAGCAGTGGGTCCGGGGGCTACACCTTC. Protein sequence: CASSGSGGYTF.

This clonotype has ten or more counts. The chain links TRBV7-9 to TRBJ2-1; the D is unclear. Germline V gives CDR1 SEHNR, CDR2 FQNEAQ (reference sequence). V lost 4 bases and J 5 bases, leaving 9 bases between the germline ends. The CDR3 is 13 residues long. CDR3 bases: TGTGCCAGCAGCTACCGCGGAAACAATGAGCAGTTCTTC. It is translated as CASSYRGNNEQFF.

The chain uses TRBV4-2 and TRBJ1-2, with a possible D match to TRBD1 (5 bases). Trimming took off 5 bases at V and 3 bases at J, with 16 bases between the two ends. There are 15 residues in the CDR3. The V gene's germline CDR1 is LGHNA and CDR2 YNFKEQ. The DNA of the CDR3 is TGTGCCAGCAGCGCGGTGGGGGGTTTAGACTATGGCTACACCTTC. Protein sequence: CASSAVGGLDYGYTF.

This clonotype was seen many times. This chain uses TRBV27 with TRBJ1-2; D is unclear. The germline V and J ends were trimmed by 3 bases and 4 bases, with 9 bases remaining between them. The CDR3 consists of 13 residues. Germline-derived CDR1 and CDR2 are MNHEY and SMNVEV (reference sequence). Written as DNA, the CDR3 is TGTGCCAGCAGTTTCGGCCAGTCCTATGGCTACACCTTC. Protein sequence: CASSFGQSYGYTF.

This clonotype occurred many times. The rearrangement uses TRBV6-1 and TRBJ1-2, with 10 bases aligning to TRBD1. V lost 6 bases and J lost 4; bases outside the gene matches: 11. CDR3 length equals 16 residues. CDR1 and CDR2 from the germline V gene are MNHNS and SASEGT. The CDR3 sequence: CASSPRTGGHFYGYTF. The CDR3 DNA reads TGTGCCAGCAGCCCTCGGACAGGGGGGCATTTCTATGGCTACACCTTC.

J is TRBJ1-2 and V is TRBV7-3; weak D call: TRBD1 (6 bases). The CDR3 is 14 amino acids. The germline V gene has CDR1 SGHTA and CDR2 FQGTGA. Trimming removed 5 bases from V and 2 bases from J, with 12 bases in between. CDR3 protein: CASSPRDTNYGYTF. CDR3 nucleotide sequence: TGTGCCAGCAGCCCCCGGGACACGAACTATGGCTACACCTTC.

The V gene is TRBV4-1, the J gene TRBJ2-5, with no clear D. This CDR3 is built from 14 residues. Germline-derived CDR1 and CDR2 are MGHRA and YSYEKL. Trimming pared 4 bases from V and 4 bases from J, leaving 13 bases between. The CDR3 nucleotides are TGCGCCAGCAGCCCCTTAGCCGGGCCAGAGACCCAGTACTTC. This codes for CASSPLAGPETQYF.

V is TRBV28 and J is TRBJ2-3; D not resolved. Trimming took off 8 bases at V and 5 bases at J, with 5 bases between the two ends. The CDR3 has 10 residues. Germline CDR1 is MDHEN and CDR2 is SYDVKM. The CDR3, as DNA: TGTGCCAGCGCCTTAGATACGCAGTATTTT. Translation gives CASALDTQYF.

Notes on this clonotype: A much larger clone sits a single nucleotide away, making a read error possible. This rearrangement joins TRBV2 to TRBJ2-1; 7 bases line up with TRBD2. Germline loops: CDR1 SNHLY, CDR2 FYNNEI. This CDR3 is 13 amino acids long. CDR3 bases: TGTACCAGCAGTGATTCTGGCGGGAGCGCCCAGTTCTTC. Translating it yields CTSSDSGGSAQFF.

The CDR3 loop reads CASSPPGFHEQYF. CDR3 in DNA: TGTGCCAGCTCACCGCCTGGGTTCCACGAGCAGTACTTC. The chain recombines TRBV18 with TRBJ2-7; no clear D gene. Trimming cost V 3 bases and J 5 bases, with 11 bases left between them. The length of the CDR3 is 13 residues. Germline-derived CDR1 and CDR2 are KGHSH and LQKENI.

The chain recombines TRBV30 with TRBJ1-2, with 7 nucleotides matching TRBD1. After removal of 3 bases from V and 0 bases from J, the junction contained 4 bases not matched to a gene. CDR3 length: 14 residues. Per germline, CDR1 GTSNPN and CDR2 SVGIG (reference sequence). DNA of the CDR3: TGTGCCTGGAGCGGCAGGGGGGCTAACTATGGCTACACCTTC. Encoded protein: CAWSGRGANYGYTF. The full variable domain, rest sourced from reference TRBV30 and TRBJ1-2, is SQTIHQWPATLVQPVGSPLSLECTVEGTSNPNLYWYRQAAGRGLQLLFYSVGIGQISSEVPQNLSASRPQDRQFILSSKKLLLSDSGFYLCAWSGRGANYGYTFGSGTRLTVV.

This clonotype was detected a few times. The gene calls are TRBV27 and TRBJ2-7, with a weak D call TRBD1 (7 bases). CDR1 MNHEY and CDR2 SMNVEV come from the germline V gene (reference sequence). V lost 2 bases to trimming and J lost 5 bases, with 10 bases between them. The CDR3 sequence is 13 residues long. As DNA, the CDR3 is TGTGCCAGCAGTTTACAGGGGGGCAACGAGCAGTACTTC. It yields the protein CASSLQGGNEQYF.

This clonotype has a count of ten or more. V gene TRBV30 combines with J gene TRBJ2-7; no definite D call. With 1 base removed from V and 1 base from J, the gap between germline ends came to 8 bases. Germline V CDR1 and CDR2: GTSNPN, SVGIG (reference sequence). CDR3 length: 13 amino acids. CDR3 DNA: TGTGCCTGGAGTGACTACGGTTCCTACGAGCAGTACTTC. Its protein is CAWSDYGSYEQYF.

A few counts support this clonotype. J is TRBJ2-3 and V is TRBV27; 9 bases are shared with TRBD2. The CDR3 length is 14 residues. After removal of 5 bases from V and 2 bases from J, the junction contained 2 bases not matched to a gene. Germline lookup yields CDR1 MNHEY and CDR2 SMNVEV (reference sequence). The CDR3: CASSRLAATDTQYF. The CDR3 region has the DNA TGTGCCAGCAGTAGACTAGCGGCCACAGATACGCAGTATTTT.

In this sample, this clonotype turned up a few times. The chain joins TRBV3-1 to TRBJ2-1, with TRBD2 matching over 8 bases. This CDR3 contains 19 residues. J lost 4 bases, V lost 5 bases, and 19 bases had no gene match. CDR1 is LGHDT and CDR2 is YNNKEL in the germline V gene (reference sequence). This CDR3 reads CASSYTKTRGGSRYNEQFF. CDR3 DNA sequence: TGTGCCAGCAGCTACACCAAGACACGCGGGGGGTCTAGATACAATGAGCAGTTCTTC.

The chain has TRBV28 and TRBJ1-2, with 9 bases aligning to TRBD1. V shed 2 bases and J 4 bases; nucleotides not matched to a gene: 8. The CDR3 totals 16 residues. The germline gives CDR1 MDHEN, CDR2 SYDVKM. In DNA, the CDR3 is TGTGCCAGCAGTTTAGGAGTTGGGACAGGGTTCTATGGCTACACCTTC. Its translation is CASSLGVGTGFYGYTF.

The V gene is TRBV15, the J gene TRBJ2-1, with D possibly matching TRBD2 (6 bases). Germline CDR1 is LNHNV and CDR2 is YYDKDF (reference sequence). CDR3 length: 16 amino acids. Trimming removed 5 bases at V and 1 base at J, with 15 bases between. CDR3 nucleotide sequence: TGTGCCACCAGCGGGGAACCCGGGACTTCCTACAATGAGCAGTTCTTC. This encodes CATSGEPGTSYNEQFF.

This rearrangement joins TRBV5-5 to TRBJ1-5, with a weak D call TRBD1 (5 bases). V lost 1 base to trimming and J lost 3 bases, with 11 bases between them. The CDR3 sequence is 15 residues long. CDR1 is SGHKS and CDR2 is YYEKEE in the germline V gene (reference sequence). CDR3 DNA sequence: TGTGCCAGCAGCTTGTCACAGGTCATCAATCAGCCCCAGCATTTT. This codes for CASSLSQVINQPQHF. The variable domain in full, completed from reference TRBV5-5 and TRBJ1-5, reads DAGVTQSPTHLIKTRGQQVTLRCSPISGHKSVSWYQQVLGQGPQFIFQYYEKEERGRGNFPDRFSARQFPNYSSELNVNALLLGDSALYLCASSLSQVINQPQHFGDGTRLSIL.

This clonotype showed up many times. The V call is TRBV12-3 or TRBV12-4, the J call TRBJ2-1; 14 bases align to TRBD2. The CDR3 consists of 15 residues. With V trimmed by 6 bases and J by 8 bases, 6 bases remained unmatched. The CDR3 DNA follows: TGTGCCAGCAGACTGACTAGCGGGAGGGCCTATGAGCAGTTCTTC. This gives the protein CASRLTSGRAYEQFF.

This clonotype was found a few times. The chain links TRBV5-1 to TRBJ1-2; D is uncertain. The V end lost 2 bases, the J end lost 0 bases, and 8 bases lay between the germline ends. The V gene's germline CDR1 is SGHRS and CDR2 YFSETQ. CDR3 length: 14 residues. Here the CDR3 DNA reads TGCGCCAGCAGCTTTGCGGTAGCTAACTATGGCTACACCTTC. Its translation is CASSFAVANYGYTF.

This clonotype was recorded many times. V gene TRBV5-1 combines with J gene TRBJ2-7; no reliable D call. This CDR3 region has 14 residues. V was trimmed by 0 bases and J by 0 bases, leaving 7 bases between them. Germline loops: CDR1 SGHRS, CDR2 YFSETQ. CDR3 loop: CASSLEQSSYEQYF. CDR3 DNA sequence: TGCGCCAGCAGCTTGGAACAGAGCTCCTACGAGCAGTACTTC.

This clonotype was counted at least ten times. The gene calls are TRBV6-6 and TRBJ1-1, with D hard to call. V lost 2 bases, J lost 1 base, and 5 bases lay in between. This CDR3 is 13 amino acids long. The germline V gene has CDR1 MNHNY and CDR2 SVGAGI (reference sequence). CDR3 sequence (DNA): TGTGCCAGCAGTTACGCGGAGAACACTGAAGCTTTCTTT. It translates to CASSYAENTEAFF.

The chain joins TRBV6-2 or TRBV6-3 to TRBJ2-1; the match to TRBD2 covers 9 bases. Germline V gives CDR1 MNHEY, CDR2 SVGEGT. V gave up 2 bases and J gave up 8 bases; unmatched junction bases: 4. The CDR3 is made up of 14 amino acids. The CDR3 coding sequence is TGTGCCAGCAGTTACGGCGGGGGGGCCTATGAGCAGTTCTTC. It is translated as CASSYGGGAYEQFF.